These 32 T cell receptor beta chains were sequenced from one sample in a study of T cells in Graves' hyperthyroidism and ophthalmopathy. Template material for amplifying TCR beta CDR3 regions consisted of RNA transcripts. In the first-round RT-PCR of the TCR CDR3, the HTBI primer set was used. A single record per CDR3 protein comes from TCRdb applying MiXCR to the multiplex PCR reads. This table holds about 260,000 distinct CDR3 sequences, roughly 17% found once. Material for sequencing was blood. The source is a woman under 30 with Graves' ophthalmopathy.

This clonotype was counted ten times or more. The CDR3 DNA sequence: TGCGCCAGCAGCCAAGATCCCAGCGGGAGTGGACCGAATACGCAGTATTTT. Residues: CASSQDPSGSGPNTQYF. The V and J genes are TRBV4-3 and TRBJ2-3, with 8 bases that match TRBD2. After removal of 0 bases from V and 7 bases from J, the junction contained 12 bases not matched to a gene. The CDR3 has 17 residues. Germline V gives CDR1 LGHNA, CDR2 YSLEER.

This clonotype was seen many times. The V call is TRBV19, the J call TRBJ1-1; possible D gene TRBD1, 5 bases. Germline CDR1 LNHDA, CDR2 SQIVND (reference sequence). This CDR3 has 14 amino acids. Trimming removed 8 bases at V and 1 base at J, with 14 bases between. The CDR3 sequence is CASHHGGGNTEAFF. The DNA for the CDR3 is TGTGCCAGTCATCATGGGGGGGGGAACACTGAAGCTTTCTTT.

Here the CDR3 reads CASSLGGAVYGYTF. The DNA for the CDR3 is TGTGCCAGCAGCTTGGGAGGGGCGGTCTATGGCTACACCTTC. The rearrangement links TRBV11-2 to TRBJ1-2; D might be TRBD1 (5 bases). From germline, CDR1 is SGHAT and CDR2 FQNNGV. Between the trimmed V and J ends, which lost 3 bases and 4 bases, there was a span of 12 bases. The CDR3 has 14 amino acids.

This clonotype was counted ten times or more. V is TRBV2 and J is TRBJ2-7; TRBD1 aligns across 7 bases. The CDR3 covers 13 residues. Germline CDR1 is SNHLY and CDR2 is FYNNEI. V was pared by 6 bases and J by 5 bases, with 7 bases of the junction left unmatched. The CDR3 bases are TGTGCCAGCAGCGACAGGGTTTGGCACGAGCAGTACTTC. Translation: CASSDRVWHEQYF. Looking up the rest from reference TRBV2 and TRBJ2-7 gives the full variable domain: EPEVTQTPSHQVTQMGQEVILRCVPISNHLYFYWYRQILGQKVEFLVSFYNNEISEKSEIFDDQFSVERPDGSNFTLKIRSTKLEDSAMYFCASSDRVWHEQYFGPGTRLTVT.

This clonotype was detected many times. The chain has TRBV20-1 and TRBJ1-1; D is unclear. The CDR3 loop spans 14 amino acids. Germline V CDR1 and CDR2: DFQATT, SNEGSKA (reference sequence). V was trimmed by 3 bases and J by 3 bases, leaving 14 bases between them. In DNA, the CDR3 is TGCAGTGCTAGTGACGGGGTGGGATACACTGAAGCTTTCTTT. Residues: CSASDGVGYTEAFF.

Of note for this clonotype: This may be a read error, as it is one base from a much larger clone. The chain joins TRBV9 to TRBJ2-1; 8 nucleotides align to TRBD2. The DNA end favors TRBJ2-7, so the J call may be wrong. This CDR3 is 15 amino acids long. Germline V gives CDR1 SGDLS, CDR2 YYNGEE. Here the CDR3 DNA reads TGTGCCAGCAGCGTAGGGCTAGCGGGCTTCAATGAGCAGTACTTC. Translated, it gives CASSVGLAGFNEQYF.

This clonotype has at least ten counts. The chain has TRBV5-4 and TRBJ2-7; D may be TRBD1 (5 bases). Germline-derived CDR1 and CDR2 are SGHNT and YYREEE (reference sequence). V lost 2 bases and J lost 4, with 13 bases in between. CDR3 length equals 14 residues. In nucleotides, the CDR3 is TGTGCCAGCAGCTTTCAGGGTTCTGAATACGAGCAGTACTTC. This translates into CASSFQGSEYEQYF.

This clonotype was observed at least ten times. This rearrangement joins TRBV7-8 to TRBJ2-7; the D is unclear. The V gene lost 4 bases and the J gene lost 3 bases, with 16 bases spanning the gap. CDR3 length: 15 amino acids. CDR1 is SGHVS and CDR2 is FQNEAQ in the germline V gene. The CDR3 is CASSSIDPEVYEQYF. The CDR3 DNA sequence: TGTGCCAGCAGCTCGATTGATCCAGAGGTCTACGAGCAGTACTTC.

This clonotype was counted many times. The chain joins TRBV7-3 to TRBJ1-6, with 8 bases aligning to TRBD1. Germline V gene data show CDR1 as SGHTA and CDR2 as FQGTGA. The CDR3 loop spans 15 amino acids. V lost 3 bases to trimming and J lost 10 bases; unmatched junction nucleotides: 8. CDR3 bases: TGTGCCAGCAGCTTGGTTGGACAGGGCGGGTCACCCCTCCACTTT. It translates to CASSLVGQGGSPLHF. The whole variable domain, filled in from reference TRBV7-3 and TRBJ1-6, reads GAGVSQTPSNKVTEKGKYVELRCDPISGHTALYWYRQSLGQGPEFLIYFQGTGAADDSGLPNDRFFAVRPEGSVSTLKIQRTERGDSAVYLCASSLVGQGGSPLHFGNGTRLTVT.

This clonotype was recorded many times. This sequence joins TRBV2 and TRBJ1-5; TRBD1 aligns across 8 bases. V lost 7 bases, J lost 2 bases, and 1 base stayed unmatched. This CDR3 spans 13 amino acids. CDR1 and CDR2 from the germline V gene are SNHLY and FYNNEI. As DNA, the CDR3 is TGTGCCAGCATGGACAGGGGCAATCAGCCCCAGCATTTT. Translation gives CASMDRGNQPQHF.

This clonotype came up many times. The V and J genes are TRBV5-1 and TRBJ1-4, with 8 positions matching TRBD1. V lost 2 bases, J lost 8 bases, and 2 bases stayed unmatched. This CDR3 has 13 amino acids. CDR1 SGHRS and CDR2 YFSETQ come from the germline V gene. CDR3 amino acids: CASSFSGGEKLFF. CDR3 in DNA: TGCGCCAGCAGCTTCTCAGGGGGCGAAAAACTGTTTTTT.

The genes are TRBV3-1 and TRBJ2-1; 9 bases match TRBD2. Unmatched junction bases numbered 3, after V lost 3 bases and J lost 3 bases. The germline CDR1 and CDR2 sequences are LGHDT and YNNKEL (reference sequence). The CDR3 consists of 15 residues. CDR3 amino acids: CASSQNSGGYNEQFF. The CDR3 DNA reads as TGTGCCAGCAGCCAGAATAGCGGGGGCTACAATGAGCAGTTCTTC.

This clonotype has at least ten counts. The rearrangement joins TRBV28 to TRBJ2-5; tentatively, D is TRBD2 (5 bases). The CDR3 runs 15 residues. Germline lookup yields CDR1 MDHEN and CDR2 SYDVKM. Trimming shortened V by 5 bases and J by 4 bases, and 17 bases separated the two germline ends. CDR3 bases: TGTGCCAGCAGTCCCGGCGAGGGCTGGGTAGAGACCCAGTACTTC. Amino acid sequence: CASSPGEGWVETQYF.

The V gene is TRBV7-9, the J gene TRBJ1-2; 7 nucleotides align to TRBD1. Per the germline V gene, CDR1 is SEHNR and CDR2 is FQNEAQ (reference sequence). The CDR3 has 15 amino acids. Losses at the gene ends were 1 base for V and 3 bases for J; bases not matched to a gene: 5. CDR3: CASSLDSTGYYGYTF. The CDR3 DNA follows: TGTGCCAGCAGCTTAGATTCGACAGGGTACTATGGCTACACCTTC.

This clonotype was recorded many times. The chain couples TRBV9 to TRBJ2-1; 10 positions agree with TRBD2. The CDR3 sequence is 19 residues long. Per germline, CDR1 SGDLS and CDR2 YYNGEE. J was trimmed by 8 bases and V by 0 bases; bases with no gene match: 17. The DNA of the CDR3 is TGTGCCAGCAGCGTAGAGGGGATGGGGGCTAGCGGGAGAAGGGATGAGCAGTTCTTC. It is translated as CASSVEGMGASGRRDEQFF.

This clonotype appeared many times. The rearrangement links TRBV7-9 to TRBJ2-1, with TRBD1 matching 9 bases. With 5 bases clipped from V and 8 bases from J, the junction kept 10 bases outside the gene matches. CDR3 length: 15 amino acids. The germline gives CDR1 SEHNR, CDR2 FQNEAQ (reference sequence). CDR3 sequence: CASSPPGTGNDEQFF. CDR3 DNA sequence: TGTGCCAGCAGCCCCCCCGGGACAGGGAACGATGAGCAGTTCTTC.

This clonotype was seen only a few times. This chain uses TRBV2 with TRBJ2-4; 8 bases line up with TRBD2. Germline values: CDR1 SNHLY, CDR2 FYNNEI. The V gene end was trimmed by 5 bases and the J gene end by 4 bases; junction bases not matched to a gene: 4. This CDR3 spans 14 amino acids. CDR3 loop: CASSRSGAKNIQYF. For the CDR3, the DNA is TGTGCCAGCAGTCGTAGCGGGGCTAAAAACATTCAGTACTTC.

This clonotype was found many times. The chain carries TRBV20-1 and TRBJ1-1, with a possible D match to TRBD1 (6 bases). The CDR3 spans 15 residues. Deletions cut 1 base from V and 5 bases from J, with 17 bases between. Per germline, CDR1 DFQATT and CDR2 SNEGSKA (reference sequence). CDR3 residues: CSARGTELSGTEAFF. The CDR3, as DNA: TGCAGTGCTAGAGGGACAGAACTGTCGGGGACTGAAGCTTTCTTT.

J is TRBJ2-4 and V is TRBV7-8; maybe TRBD1 (5 bases). CDR3 length equals 15 residues. Germline-derived CDR1 and CDR2 are SGHVS and FQNEAQ. V lost 0 bases to trimming and J lost 0 bases, with 6 bases between them. DNA for the CDR3: TGTGCCAGCAGCTTAGCGGACACAGCCAAAAACATTCAGTACTTC. Translation: CASSLADTAKNIQYF.

This clonotype was observed at least ten times. This chain links TRBV3-1 with TRBJ1-2; D is ambiguous. Germline loops: CDR1 LGHDT, CDR2 YNNKEL (reference sequence). The germline V and J ends were trimmed by 4 bases and 4 bases, with 16 bases remaining between them. This CDR3 comprises 15 residues. CDR3 sequence: CASSLRSPEVYGYTF. CDR3 DNA sequence: TGTGCCAGCAGCCTTCGGTCACCTGAGGTCTATGGCTACACCTTC.

As for this clonotype: A much larger clone differs from this one at a single base, so this may be a read error. The V call is TRBV6-4, the J call TRBJ2-3; D is ambiguous. V lost 4 bases and J lost 2, with 10 bases in between. The CDR3 is made up of 14 amino acids. The germline gives CDR1 MRHNA, CDR2 SNTAGT. The CDR3 reads CASSGSPDTDTQYF. CDR3 DNA sequence: TGTGCCAGCAGTGGCTCCCCCGACACAGATACGCAGTATTTT.

This clonotype was counted many times. The rearrangement uses TRBV7-9 and TRBJ1-1; D unresolved. Trimming pared 3 bases from V and 5 bases from J, leaving 10 bases between. From germline, CDR1 is SEHNR and CDR2 FQNEAQ (reference sequence). The CDR3 totals 13 residues. This CDR3 is CASSFEGRTEAFF. The CDR3 nucleotides are TGTGCCAGCAGCTTCGAGGGAAGGACTGAAGCTTTCTTT.

This clonotype was seen repeatedly, ten times or more. The V gene is TRBV5-1, the J gene TRBJ2-4; TRBD2 might be the D (5 bases). This CDR3 is built from 12 residues. Germline V lookup: CDR1 SGHRS, CDR2 YFSETQ. V lost 4 bases and J 6 bases, leaving 8 bases between the germline ends. The CDR3 region has the DNA TGCGCCAGCAGCCAGGACTTAAACATTCAGTACTTC. It is translated as CASSQDLNIQYF.

This clonotype was detected many times. This rearrangement joins TRBV2 to TRBJ2-3; 14 bases match TRBD2. The germline V gene has CDR1 SNHLY and CDR2 FYNNEI. V was pared by 6 bases and J by 4 bases, with 3 bases of the junction left unmatched. The CDR3 loop spans 15 amino acids. The CDR3 region is CASRTSGGVADTQYF. The DNA of the CDR3 is TGTGCCAGCAGGACTAGCGGGGGGGTGGCAGATACGCAGTATTTT.

The chain carries TRBV29-1 and TRBJ2-1, with 16 nucleotides matching TRBD2. The V gene end was trimmed by 6 bases and the J gene end by 5 bases; junction bases not matched to a gene: 19. Germline values: CDR1 SQVTM, CDR2 ANQGSEA. The length of the CDR3 is 20 residues. The CDR3 region is CSVSYPGTSGRAMVNNEQFF. The CDR3 DNA reads as TGCAGCGTCTCCTACCCCGGGACTAGCGGGAGGGCGATGGTGAACAATGAGCAGTTCTTC.

This clonotype occurred many times. The chain carries TRBV20-1 and TRBJ2-7, with D possibly TRBD1 on 6 matching bases. CDR1 and CDR2 from the germline V gene are DFQATT and SNEGSKA (reference sequence). The CDR3 spans 13 residues. The V and J ends lost 4 bases and 2 bases respectively, with 12 bases between them. This CDR3 is CSANRDIPYEQYF. The CDR3 DNA sequence: TGCAGTGCTAATCGGGACATACCCTACGAGCAGTACTTC.

This clonotype was picked up a small number of times. The chain recombines TRBV5-4 with TRBJ1-6, with 7 bases aligning to TRBD1. CDR1 is SGHNT, CDR2 YYREEE, per germline (reference sequence). The CDR3 loop spans 16 amino acids. V gave up 1 base and J gave up 2 bases; unmatched junction bases: 3. The CDR3 DNA is TGTGCCAGCAGCTTGTTGACAGGGACCTATAATTCACCCCTCCACTTT. Translating it yields CASSLLTGTYNSPLHF.

This clonotype was seen many times. The genes are TRBV29-1 and TRBJ1-1, with D perhaps TRBD1 (5 bases). This CDR3 is 13 amino acids long. Germline V lookup: CDR1 SQVTM, CDR2 ANQGSEA. Between the trimmed V and J ends, which lost 7 bases and 3 bases, there was a span of 15 bases. CDR3 sequence (DNA): TGCAGCGGTGGACACGCGGGGGACACTGAAGCTTTCTTT. Its translation: CSGGHAGDTEAFF.

This clonotype came up many times. V gene TRBV28 combines with J gene TRBJ1-2; D uncertain. The ends were cut back, 5 bases at V and 8 bases at J, with 24 bases in the middle. The CDR3 is 16 residues long. The germline V gene encodes CDR1 MDHEN and CDR2 SYDVKM. CDR3 residues: CASSPMGSSTIRGYTF. The CDR3 DNA follows: TGTGCCAGCAGTCCAATGGGGTCATCTACAATTAGGGGCTACACCTTC.

This clonotype was counted between two and nine times. The CDR3 sequence is CASSPLGLAGVREVQTQYF. The CDR3 bases are TGCGCCAGCAGTCCTCTCGGACTAGCGGGGGTCAGGGAGGTCCAGACCCAGTACTTC. This chain joins TRBV4-1 and TRBJ2-5; 13 bases line up with TRBD2. There are 19 residues in the CDR3. Germline CDR1 MGHRA, CDR2 YSYEKL. V dropped 6 bases and J dropped 6; count of bases not matched to a gene: 19.

At least ten counts were recorded for this clonotype. The V gene is TRBV2, the J gene TRBJ1-1; D remains unclear. Trimming took off 6 bases at V and 2 bases at J, with 7 bases between the two ends. Per germline, CDR1 SNHLY and CDR2 FYNNEI. The CDR3 has 12 amino acids. The CDR3 nucleotides are TGTGCCAGCAGGGCCGGTAACACTGAAGCTTTCTTT. Amino acid sequence: CASRAGNTEAFF.

This clonotype was counted a single time. A read error may explain this, as a much larger clone is one base away. The chain carries TRBV2 and TRBJ2-7, with D unclear. The CDR3 is 13 residues long. V was shortened by 4 bases and J by 3 bases, with 10 bases between the two germline ends. The germline V gene encodes CDR1 SNHLY and CDR2 FYNNEI. For the CDR3, the DNA is TGTGCCAGCAGTGCCGGCAGAATCTACGAGCAGTACTTC. Its protein is CASSAGRIYEQYF. Full variable domain (remainder filled in from reference TRBV2 and TRBJ2-7): EPEVTQTPSHQVTQMGQEVILRCVPISNHLYFYWYRQILGQKVEFLVSFYNNEISEKSEIFDDQFSVERPDGSNFTLKIRSTKLEDSAMYFCASSAGRIYEQYFGPGTRLTVT.